These T cell receptor beta chains were read from a single sample in a study of T-cell memory formation after mild COVID-19. In TCRdb, the 5' RACE reads were re-called with MiXCR into one record per CDR3 protein. This table holds 85,000 to 130,000 distinct CDR3 sequences, 11% found once. Source material: PBMCs or a T cell subset sorted from them (not recorded which). These receptors all come from a man aged 18 to 29 who had mild COVID-19 (a few samples of this study predate the infection). Cell type and time point are not known. Each CDR3 is given with its conserved first and last residue. D genes are given only for firm matches. Expanded clones are given a class, and other clones once, few, many or no size at all.

d_call clone_size j_call v_call cdr3_length cdr3_aa cdr3_nt
- many TRBJ2-2 TRBV7-8 13 CASSPGLTGELFF TGTGCCAGCAGCCCAGGCCTTACCGGGGAGCTGTTTTTT
- few TRBJ1-6 TRBV7-2 16 CASSLVGGRVNSPLHF TGTGCCAGCAGCTTAGTTGGAGGCAGAGTAAATTCACCCCTCCACTTT
- few TRBJ2-1 TRBV11-2 13 CASSLEVSNEQFF TGTGCCAGCAGCTTAGAGGTCAGCAATGAGCAGTTCTTC
- few TRBJ2-3 TRBV7-8 16 CASTTFGGRVTDTQYF TGTGCCAGCACCACATTCGGGGGCAGGGTGACAGATACGCAGTATTTT
- - TRBJ2-3 TRBV6-5 17 CASTSGLFGGSTDTQYF TGTGCCAGCACCTCCGGCCTATTCGGGGGAAGCACAGATACGCAGTATTTT
- - TRBJ1-4 TRBV7-9 16 CASSKWDGTANEKLFF TGTGCCAGCAGCAAATGGGACGGGACGGCTAATGAAAAACTGTTTTTT
- - TRBJ1-1 TRBV6-2/TRBV6-3 14 CASSYQDENTEAFF TGTGCCAGCAGTTACCAGGACGAGAACACTGAAGCTTTCTTT
TRBD2 - TRBJ2-3 TRBV20-1 15 CSARDLTSGTDTQYF TGCAGTGCTAGAGATCTGACTAGCGGCACAGATACGCAGTATTTT
TRBD1 few TRBJ2-7 TRBV4-3 15 CASRQGTGPGYEQYF TGCGCCAGCAGGCAGGGGACAGGGCCAGGCTACGAGCAGTACTTC
- - TRBJ2-2 TRBV13 14 CASSDSGGTGELFF TGTGCCAGCAGCGACAGTGGCGGCACCGGGGAGCTGTTTTTT
- - TRBJ1-5 TRBV7-9 13 CASSRDSNQPQHF TGTGCCAGCAGCCGGGACAGCAATCAGCCCCAGCATTTT
- few TRBJ2-3 TRBV4-3 16 CASSQDRGGRGDTQYF TGCGCCAGCAGCCAAGATAGAGGGGGGAGGGGAGATACGCAGTATTTT
- many TRBJ2-2 TRBV4-1 15 CASSQDRASTGELFF TGCGCCAGCAGCCAAGACAGGGCGAGCACCGGGGAGCTGTTTTTT
TRBD2 few TRBJ2-1 TRBV4-2 20 CASSQDFPTSGGRSYNEQFF TGTGCCAGCAGCCAAGATTTTCCAACTAGCGGGGGCCGCTCCTACAATGAGCAGTTCTTC
TRBD1 few TRBJ2-4 TRBV28 16 CASGRTGLGAKNIQYF TGTGCCAGCGGCAGGACAGGGTTAGGCGCCAAAAACATTCAGTACTTC
TRBD1 - TRBJ1-2 TRBV13 16 CASSLWQGGVFDGYTF TGTGCCAGCAGCTTATGGCAGGGGGGGGTGTTTGATGGCTACACCTTC
TRBD2 few TRBJ2-3 TRBV4-2 16 CASSGGSRGVTDTQYF TGTGCCAGCTCCGGGGGGTCCCGCGGGGTCACAGATACGCAGTATTTT
- many TRBJ2-7 TRBV6-5 11 CASRGLYEQYF TGTGCCAGCAGGGGACTTTACGAGCAGTACTTC
TRBD1 - TRBJ2-7 TRBV30 16 CAWSHSYRDRSYEQYF TGTGCCTGGAGTCATTCGTACCGGGACAGATCCTACGAGCAGTACTTC
TRBD2 - TRBJ2-1 TRBV6-2/TRBV6-3 14 CASRLAGSDNEQFF TGTGCCAGCAGGCTAGCGGGATCGGACAATGAGCAGTTCTTC
- - TRBJ1-1 TRBV20-1 17 CSARDPRGRDFETEAFF TGCAGTGCTAGAGATCCTAGAGGGAGGGACTTTGAGACTGAAGCTTTCTTT
- - TRBJ1-2 TRBV7-9 15 CASSLDLGSNYGYTF TGTGCCAGCAGCTTAGATCTGGGTTCAAACTATGGCTACACCTTC
TRBD1 - TRBJ2-7 TRBV11-2 12 CASSSDRDEQYF TGTGCCAGCAGCTCTGACAGGGACGAGCAGTACTTC
- few TRBJ1-6 TRBV5-4 15 CASTFRGVLNSPLHF TGTGCCAGCACCTTCAGAGGGGTTCTTAATTCACCCCTCCACTTT
TRBD1 few TRBJ1-1 TRBV5-1 14 CASSSSGGETEAFF TGCGCCAGCAGCTCTTCAGGGGGCGAGACTGAAGCTTTCTTT
- - TRBJ2-1 TRBV11-2 15 CASSSVSLGWYEQFF TGTGCCAGCAGCTCAGTATCCCTCGGGTGGTACGAGCAGTTCTTC
- few TRBJ2-3 TRBV4-3 13 CASSQVGADTQYF TGCGCCAGCAGCCAAGTGGGGGCAGATACGCAGTATTTT
- - TRBJ2-3 TRBV9 16 CASSAEDRPRTDTQYF TGTGCCAGCAGCGCCGAGGACAGACCTCGCACAGATACGCAGTATTTT
TRBD1 few TRBJ1-2 TRBV6-1 17 CASTRALWETGAYGYTF TGTGCCAGCACCCGCGCCCTCTGGGAGACAGGGGCGTATGGCTACACCTTC
TRBD2 few TRBJ2-1 TRBV7-3 15 CASSLSGGAHNEQFF TGTGCCAGCAGCTTAAGCGGGGGGGCCCACAATGAGCAGTTCTTC
- - TRBJ2-5 TRBV12-3/TRBV12-4 13 CASSSKRLETQYF TGTGCCAGCAGTTCTAAGCGTTTGGAGACCCAGTACTTC
- few TRBJ1-5 TRBV10-2 13 CASSEPRDQPQHF TGCGCCAGCAGTGAGCCCAGGGACCAGCCCCAGCATTTT
- many TRBJ2-3 TRBV7-6 15 CASSLETGTGDTQYF TGTGCCAGCAGCTTAGAGACCGGGACGGGGGATACGCAGTATTTT
- many TRBJ2-7 TRBV6-5 13 CASRVQGSHEQYF TGTGCCAGCAGAGTACAGGGTTCCCACGAGCAGTACTTC
- many TRBJ1-1 TRBV5-1 13 CASSLVGDTEAFF TGCGCCAGCAGCTTGGTAGGGGACACTGAAGCTTTCTTT
- - TRBJ2-2 TRBV19 14 CASSMMTETGELFF TGTGCCAGTAGTATGATGACAGAAACCGGGGAGCTGTTTTTT
TRBD1 few TRBJ1-6 TRBV4-3 13 CASSPGTASPLHF TGCGCCAGCAGCCCTGGGACAGCCTCACCCCTCCACTTT
TRBD1 few TRBJ2-1 TRBV24-1 16 CATSDRTGKGYNEQFF TGTGCCACCAGTGACCGGACAGGGAAAGGCTACAATGAGCAGTTCTTC
- - TRBJ1-5 TRBV9 16 CARESGGNPSNQPQHF TGTGCCAGGGAGAGCGGGGGGAATCCTAGCAATCAGCCCCAGCATTTT
- few TRBJ2-5 TRBV7-9 13 CASSLNLRETQYF TGTGCCAGCAGCTTAAACCTACGGGAGACCCAGTACTTC
TRBD1 - TRBJ1-2 TRBV7-2 15 CASSYASGQGYGYTF TGTGCCAGCAGCTATGCTTCGGGACAGGGATATGGCTACACCTTC
- many TRBJ2-7 TRBV20-1 13 CSAREGGSYEQYF TGCAGTGCTAGAGAAGGGGGCTCCTACGAGCAGTACTTC
- - TRBJ2-1 TRBV12-3/TRBV12-4 12 CASSPGRNEQFF TGTGCCAGCAGTCCGGGGCGGAATGAGCAGTTCTTC
TRBD1 - TRBJ1-5 TRBV10-2 14 CASRTGRGNQPQHF TGCGCCAGCAGGACAGGGCGCGGCAATCAGCCCCAGCATTTT
- - TRBJ1-2 TRBV4-2 16 CASSQAPGHDLYGYTF TGTGCCAGCAGCCAAGCTCCGGGACACGACCTCTATGGCTACACCTTC
TRBD1 - TRBJ1-6 TRBV27 14 CASSFLTGRNPLHF TGTGCCAGCAGTTTCCTGACAGGGAGGAATCCCCTCCACTTT
- few TRBJ2-5 TRBV7-9 14 CASSLSQSQETQYF TGTGCCAGCAGCTTAAGTCAGTCACAAGAGACCCAGTACTTC
TRBD1 - TRBJ1-4 TRBV27 16 CASSAGLGGAHEKLFF TGTGCCAGCAGTGCCGGTTTAGGGGGCGCGCATGAAAAACTGTTTTTT
TRBD1 - TRBJ1-1 TRBV11-2 15 CASSFFGQVNTEAFF TGTGCCAGCAGCTTTTTCGGACAGGTGAACACTGAAGCTTTCTTT
TRBD2 - TRBJ2-1 TRBV7-9 16 CASSSPGLASYNEQFF TGTGCCAGCAGCTCACCGGGACTAGCTAGCTACAATGAGCAGTTCTTC
TRBD2 - TRBJ2-1 TRBV7-9 17 CASSARLAGSYYNEQFF TGTGCCAGCAGCGCAAGACTAGCGGGGAGCTACTACAATGAGCAGTTCTTC
TRBD2 - TRBJ2-5 TRBV9 16 CASSVDPSGAGETQYF TGTGCCAGCAGCGTAGACCCTAGCGGGGCGGGGGAGACCCAGTACTTC
- once TRBJ2-1 TRBV11-2 14 CASSLFTGRNEQFF TGTGCCAGCAGCTTGTTTACAGGGCGGAATGAGCAGTTCTTC
- few TRBJ2-1 TRBV12-3/TRBV12-4 14 CASSLPEGLLEQFF TGTGCCAGCAGCCTCCCCGAGGGGCTTTTGGAGCAGTTCTTC